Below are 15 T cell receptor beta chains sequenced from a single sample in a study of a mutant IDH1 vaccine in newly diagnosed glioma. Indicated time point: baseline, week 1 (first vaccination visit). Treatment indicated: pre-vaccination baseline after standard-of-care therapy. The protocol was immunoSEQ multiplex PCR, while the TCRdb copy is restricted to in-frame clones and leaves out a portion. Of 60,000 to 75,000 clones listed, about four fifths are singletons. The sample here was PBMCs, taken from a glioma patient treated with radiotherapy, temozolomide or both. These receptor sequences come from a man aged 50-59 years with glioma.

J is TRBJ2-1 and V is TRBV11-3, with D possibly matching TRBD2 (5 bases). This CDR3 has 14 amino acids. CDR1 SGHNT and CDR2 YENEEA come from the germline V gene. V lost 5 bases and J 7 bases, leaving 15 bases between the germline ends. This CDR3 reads CASSPGLGRNEQFF. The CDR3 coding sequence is TGTGCCAGCAGCCCCGGACTCGGAAGGAATGAGCAGTTCTTC.

CDR3 nucleotides: TGTGCCAGCACTTCATTCCTCGGTGGGAAAGAGACCCAGTACTTC. It specifies CASTSFLGGKETQYF. The chain links TRBV6-1 to TRBJ2-5; D call uncertain. This CDR3 region has 15 residues. Germline CDR1 is MNHNS and CDR2 is SASEGT. Trimming pared 7 bases from V and 3 bases from J, leaving 18 bases between.

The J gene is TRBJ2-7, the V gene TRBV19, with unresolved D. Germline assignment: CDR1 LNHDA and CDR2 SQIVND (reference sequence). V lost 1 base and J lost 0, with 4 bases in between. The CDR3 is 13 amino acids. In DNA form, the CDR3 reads TGTGCCAGTAGTATAGGCCTCTCCTACGAGCAGTACTTC. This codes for CASSIGLSYEQYF.

The CDR3 bases are TGCAGCGTTGAAGACGGGGCAGGGGTCGAGCAGTACTTC. This sequence encodes CSVEDGAGVEQYF. The J gene is TRBJ2-7, the V gene TRBV29-1, with D maybe TRBD1 (6 bases). Germline CDR1 reads SQVTM; CDR2 reads ANQGSEA. The CDR3 is 13 residues long. V dropped 0 bases and J dropped 6 bases, with 12 bases sitting between them.

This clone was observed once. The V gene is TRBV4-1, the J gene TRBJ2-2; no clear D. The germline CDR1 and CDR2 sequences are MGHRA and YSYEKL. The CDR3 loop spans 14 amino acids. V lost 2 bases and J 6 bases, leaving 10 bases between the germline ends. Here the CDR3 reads CASSQQQAPGELFF. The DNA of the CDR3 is TGCGCCAGCAGCCAACAACAAGCCCCCGGGGAGCTGTTTTTT.

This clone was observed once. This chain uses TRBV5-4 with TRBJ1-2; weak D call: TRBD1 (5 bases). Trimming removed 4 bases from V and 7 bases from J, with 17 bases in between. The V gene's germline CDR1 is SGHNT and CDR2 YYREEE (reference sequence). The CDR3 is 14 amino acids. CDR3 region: CASSLVGGASGYTF. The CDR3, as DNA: TGTGCCAGCAGCCTGGTGGGAGGGGCGTCTGGCTACACCTTC.

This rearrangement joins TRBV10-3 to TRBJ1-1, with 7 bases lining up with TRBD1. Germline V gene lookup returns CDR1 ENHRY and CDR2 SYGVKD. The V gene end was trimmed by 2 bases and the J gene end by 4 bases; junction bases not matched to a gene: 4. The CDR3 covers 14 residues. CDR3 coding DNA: TGTGCCATCAGTGAGAACAGGGGCGGCACTGAAGCTTTCTTT. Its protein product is CAISENRGGTEAFF.

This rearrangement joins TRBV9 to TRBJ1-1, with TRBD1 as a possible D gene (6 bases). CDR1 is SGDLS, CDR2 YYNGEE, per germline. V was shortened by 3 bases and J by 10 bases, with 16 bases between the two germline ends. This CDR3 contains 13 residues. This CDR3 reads CASSGYATGGAFF. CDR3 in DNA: TGTGCCAGCAGCGGCTATGCGACAGGAGGAGCTTTCTTT.

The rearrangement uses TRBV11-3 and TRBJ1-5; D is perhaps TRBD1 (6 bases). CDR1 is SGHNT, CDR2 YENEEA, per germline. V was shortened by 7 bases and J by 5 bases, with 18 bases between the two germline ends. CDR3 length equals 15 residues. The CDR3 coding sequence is TGTGCCAGCACCAAGGGGGTGGGCGGGGATCAGCCCCAGCATTTT. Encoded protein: CASTKGVGGDQPQHF.

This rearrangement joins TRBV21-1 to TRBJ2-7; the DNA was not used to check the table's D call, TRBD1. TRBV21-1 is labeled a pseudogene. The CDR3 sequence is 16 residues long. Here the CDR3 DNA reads TGTGCCAGCAGCGACCGGACAGTCCAACGGACTTACGAGCAGTACTTC. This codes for CASSDRTVQRTYEQYF.

CDR3 sequence: CASSHQGGDGYTF. In nucleotides, the CDR3 is TGTGCCAGCAGCCACCAGGGGGGAGATGGCTACACCTTC. The chain links TRBV4-2 to TRBJ1-2, with 7 positions matching TRBD1. From germline, CDR1 is LGHNA and CDR2 YNFKEQ. J lost 6 bases, V lost 3 bases, and 4 bases had no gene match. The CDR3 loop spans 13 amino acids.

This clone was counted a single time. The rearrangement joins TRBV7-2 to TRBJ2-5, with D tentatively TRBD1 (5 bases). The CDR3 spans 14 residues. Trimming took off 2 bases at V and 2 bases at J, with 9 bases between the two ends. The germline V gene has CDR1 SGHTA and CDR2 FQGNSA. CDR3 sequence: CASSLNSGQETQYF. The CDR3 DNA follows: TGTGCCAGCAGCTTAAACTCAGGGCAAGAGACCCAGTACTTC.

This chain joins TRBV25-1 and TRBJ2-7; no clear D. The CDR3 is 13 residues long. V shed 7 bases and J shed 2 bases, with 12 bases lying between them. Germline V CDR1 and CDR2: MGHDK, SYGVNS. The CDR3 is CASNADGPYEQYF. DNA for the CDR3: TGTGCCAGCAATGCCGACGGGCCCTACGAGCAGTACTTC.

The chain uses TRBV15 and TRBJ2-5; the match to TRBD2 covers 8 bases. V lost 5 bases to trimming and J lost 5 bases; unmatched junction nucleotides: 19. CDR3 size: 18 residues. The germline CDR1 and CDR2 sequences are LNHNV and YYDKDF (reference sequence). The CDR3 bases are TGTGCCACCAGCGGAGGAGGAGCGGGGGCGGCTATTCGGGAGACCCAGTACTTC. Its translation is CATSGGGAGAAIRETQYF.

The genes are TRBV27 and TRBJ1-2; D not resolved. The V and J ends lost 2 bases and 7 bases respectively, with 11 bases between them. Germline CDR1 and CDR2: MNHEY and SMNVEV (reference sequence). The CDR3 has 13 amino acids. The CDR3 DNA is TGTGCCAGCAGTTTAGTGGGGAGTAGTGGCTACACCTTC. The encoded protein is CASSLVGSSGYTF.